This entry is about one T cell receptor (beta chain). Its antigen is still unknown. The sample originates from a study of monozygotic twins with inflammatory bowel disease. Notes on the study in general: Relative clonotype sharing with others was diminished in IBD patients versus healthy twins, particularly with disease activity.

From the 5' RACE reads, TCRdb lists one entry per CDR3 protein and no DNA. The sample includes about 160,000 distinct CDR3 sequences. The CDR3 extends over 13 amino acids. The germline V gene encodes CDR1 DFQATT and CDR2 SNEGSKA (reference sequence). The chain combines TRBV20-1 with TRBJ2-5. The sequence came from a human donor with ulcerative colitis or Crohn's disease, or a healthy co-twin of an affected twin (not recorded which). Sequencing was carried out using blood. The CDR3 loop is CSAFKTVQETQYF.